Listed below are T cell receptor beta chains from one sample, sequenced in a study of radiotherapy plus CTLA-4 blockade in lung cancer. The data were produced by immunoSEQ multiplex PCR, yet TCRdb's version contains in-frame clones alone and is incomplete. The data contain under 55,000 clones, 79% of them singletons. The source was peripheral blood, collected from a patient treated with radiotherapy plus ipilimumab. Every receptor here comes from a human donor with non-small cell lung cancer who had a partial response to radiotherapy plus ipilimumab. Each CDR3 is given with its conserved first and last residue. The D gene is left open where the match is weak. The listing skips clone size in some rows; elsewhere it reads once, few, many or a size class.

v_gene	d_gene	abundance	j_gene	CDR3nt	CDR3aa
TRBV15	-	-	TRBJ2-5	TGTGCCACCAGCAGAGGGGGCGAAGGGTGGGGCCAAGAGACCCAGTACTTC	CATSRGGEGWGQETQYF
TRBV11-2	TRBD1	-	TRBJ2-1	TGTGCCAGCAGCTTAGCGGGACAGGTTCACAATGAGCAGTTCTTC	CASSLAGQVHNEQFF
TRBV2	-	-	TRBJ1-1	TGTGCCAGCAGTGAAGCTCCGGTGAACACTGAAGCTTTCTTT	CASSEAPVNTEAFF
TRBV6-6	-	once	TRBJ2-7	TGTGCCAGCACTGACATGGATGGGTCCCCCTACGAGCAGTACTTC	CASTDMDGSPYEQYF
TRBV9	-	-	TRBJ2-2	TGTGCCAGCAGCGTAGTACAGGACACCGGGGAGCTGTTTTTT	CASSVVQDTGELFF
TRBV5-1	-	-	TRBJ2-1	TGCGCCAGCAGCCGCCGGGGCTATGGCGGGGGCTCACTGGACTATGAGCAGTTCTTC	CASSRRGYGGGSLDYEQFF
TRBV27	-	-	TRBJ1-2	TGTGCCAGCAGTTTAAGGCAGGGAATTGACTATGGCTACACCTTC	CASSLRQGIDYGYTF
TRBV2	-	once	TRBJ2-5	TGTGCCAGCAGTTCGCAGGAGACCCAGTACTTC	CASSSQETQYF
TRBV7-6	TRBD2	-	TRBJ2-7	TGTGCCAGCAGCTTATCTAGCGGGGGGTCCTACGAGCAGTACTTC	CASSLSSGGSYEQYF
TRBV7-2	-	-	TRBJ2-5	TGTGCCAGCAGCCAAGGGCGGGGCCTCCAAGAGACCCAGTACTTC	CASSQGRGLQETQYF
TRBV6-6	-	-	TRBJ1-2	TGTGCCGCCTCCGAGGGCCTCACCTATGGCTACACCTTC	CAASEGLTYGYTF
TRBV7-8	-	-	TRBJ2-2	TGTGCTACGAGACTCGGGGGGCCTCTAAACACCGGGGAGCTGTTTTTT	CATRLGGPLNTGELFF
TRBV29-1	TRBD1	-	TRBJ1-2	TGCAGCGTTGAAGATCGGGACAGGGGGTCTCCTAACTATGGCTACACCTTC	CSVEDRDRGSPNYGYTF
TRBV2	-	-	TRBJ1-5	TGTGCCAGCAGGGAGGGACGGACTAGCAATCAGCCCCAGCATTTT	CASREGRTSNQPQHF
TRBV5-1	-	many	TRBJ1-3	TGCGCCAGCAGCCACGGACAGACCTCTGGAAACACCATATATTTT	CASSHGQTSGNTIYF
TRBV7-9	TRBD2	-	TRBJ2-3	TGTGCCAGCAGTTTAGGACTAGCGGGAGATACAGATACGCAGTATTTT	CASSLGLAGDTDTQYF
TRBV2	-	-	TRBJ1-1	TGTGCCAGCAGTGAACAGGGATACACTGAAGCTTTCTTT	CASSEQGYTEAFF
TRBV6-4	-	few	TRBJ2-1	TGTGCCAGCAGTCGAGGTCTAGCACGGGGGACCTACAATGAGCAGTTCTTC	CASSRGLARGTYNEQFF
TRBV5-4	TRBD2	-	TRBJ2-1	TGTGCCAGCAGCCCGCCCCCCGGGGGGGGCTCCTACAATGAGCAGTTCTTC	CASSPPPGGGSYNEQFF
TRBV11-2	-	-	TRBJ2-2	TGTGTCAGCAGCCTCAACCCGGGATACACCGGGGAGCTGTTTTTT	CVSSLNPGYTGELFF
TRBV7-3	-	-	TRBJ2-3	TGTGCCAGCAGCTTTGCCGGAAGGGGCGATACGCAGTATTTT	CASSFAGRGDTQYF
TRBV27	TRBD1	once	TRBJ2-2	TGTGCCAGCAGTTTAAGACAGGGGAACACCGGGGAGCTGTTTTTT	CASSLRQGNTGELFF
TRBV2	-	-	TRBJ1-2	TGTGCCAGCAGGGAGTTCTATGGCTACACCTTC	CASREFYGYTF
TRBV9	TRBD2	few	TRBJ2-1	TGTGCCAGCAGCCGAACTAGCGTCGGCAATGAGCAGTTCTTC	CASSRTSVGNEQFF
TRBV19	-	-	TRBJ1-1	TGTGCCAGTAGTACAAGCGGCGGGTTAAGAGAAGCTTTCTTT	CASSTSGGLREAFF
TRBV5-1	TRBD2	-	TRBJ2-1	TGCGCCAGCAGCTTGAGGACTAGCGGGGGTTACAATGGGCAGTTCTTC	CASSLRTSGGYNGQFF
TRBV9	TRBD1	-	TRBJ2-7	TGTGCCAGCAGCGAGGGGACAGTTGAGGGCTACGAGCAGTACTTC	CASSEGTVEGYEQYF
TRBV6-5	-	-	TRBJ2-7	TGTGCCAGCAGTCAGGGACTCGCAAGGGAGCAGTACTTC	CASSQGLAREQYF
TRBV9	TRBD2	-	TRBJ2-1	TGTGCCAGCAGCGCCCCCGGGACTAGCGGCTACAATGAGCAGTTCTTC	CASSAPGTSGYNEQFF
TRBV5-5	-	-	TRBJ2-5	TGTGCCAGCAGCTCCCAGGGGCCCCCAGAGACCCAGTACTTC	CASSSQGPPETQYF
TRBV5-1	TRBD1	-	TRBJ2-5	TGCGCCAGCAGACTAACAGGGGGAGAGACCCAGTACTTC	CASRLTGGETQYF
TRBV5-1	-	-	TRBJ1-3	TGCGCCAGCAGCTTGAGCGGGGGGTATGGAAACACCATATATTTT	CASSLSGGYGNTIYF
TRBV5-1	TRBD1	few	TRBJ1-1	TGCGCCAGCAGCTTGGATCCCTCAGGGGGCACTGAAGCTTTCTTT	CASSLDPSGGTEAFF
TRBV9	-	-	TRBJ2-1	TGTGCCAGCAGCGGATCCCAGGGCTCAAGTGAGCAGTTCTTC	CASSGSQGSSEQFF
TRBV5-6	-	medium-sized	TRBJ2-2	TGTGCCAGCAGCTTGAGAGGGACGAACACCGGGGAGCTGTTTTTT	CASSLRGTNTGELFF
TRBV6-6	TRBD1	few	TRBJ1-6	TGTGCCAGCAGTTCCCGACAGGGAGCCGCTTCACCCCTCCACTTT	CASSSRQGAASPLHF
TRBV2	TRBD2	-	TRBJ2-1	TGTGCCAGCAGTGCCCTAGCGGGGGGTACTGAGCAGTTCTTC	CASSALAGGTEQFF
TRBV5-6	-	few	TRBJ1-2	TGTGCCAGCAGCTTGGGTGGGGGCGACTATGGCTACACCTTC	CASSLGGGDYGYTF
TRBV27	TRBD1	-	TRBJ1-1	TGTGCCAGCAGGCCAGGACAGGGTAAGATCGGCACTGAAGCTTTCTTT	CASRPGQGKIGTEAFF
TRBV4-2	TRBD1	-	TRBJ1-2	TGTGCCAGCAGCCAAGAGGGGGGACAGGGTTTTGGCTACACCTTC	CASSQEGGQGFGYTF
TRBV19	TRBD2	-	TRBJ2-3	TGTGCCAGTAGTGAGCGGGGGGGATTCACAGATACGCAGTATTTT	CASSERGGFTDTQYF
TRBV5-5	-	-	TRBJ2-7	TGTGCCAGCAGCTTGGCGGACAGATTAACCTACGAGCAGTACTTC	CASSLADRLTYEQYF
TRBV11-3	TRBD1	-	TRBJ2-1	TGTGCCAGCAGCTTACCCCCGACAGGGTGGAATGAGCAGTTCTTC	CASSLPPTGWNEQFF
TRBV7-9	-	-	TRBJ2-7	TGTGCCAGCAGCTTAGGGCAGGACCCCCGGGGGCAGTACTTC	CASSLGQDPRGQYF
TRBV15	-	-	TRBJ2-5	TGTGCCACCGAGCACAGGAAGACCCAGTACTTC	CATEHRKTQYF
TRBV5-1	-	-	TRBJ1-1	TGCGCCAGCAGCTTGGCCTGGGGAGCTGAAGCTTTCTTT	CASSLAWGAEAFF